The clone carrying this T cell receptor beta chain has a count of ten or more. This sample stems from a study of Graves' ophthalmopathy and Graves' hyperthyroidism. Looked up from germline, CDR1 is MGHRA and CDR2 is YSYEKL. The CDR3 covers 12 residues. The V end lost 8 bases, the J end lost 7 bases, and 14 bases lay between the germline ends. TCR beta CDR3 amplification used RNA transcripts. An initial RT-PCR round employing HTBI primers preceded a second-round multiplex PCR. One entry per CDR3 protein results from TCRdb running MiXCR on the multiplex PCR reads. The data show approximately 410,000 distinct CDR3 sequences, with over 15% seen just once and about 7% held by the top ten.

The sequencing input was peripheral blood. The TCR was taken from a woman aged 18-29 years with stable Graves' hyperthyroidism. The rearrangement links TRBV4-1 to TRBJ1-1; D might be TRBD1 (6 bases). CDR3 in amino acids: CASAGGEGEAFF. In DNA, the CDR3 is TGCGCCAGCGCGGGGGGCGAAGGTGAAGCTTTCTTT.